These 17 T cell receptor beta chains were all obtained from the same sample, sequenced in a study of blood T cell repertoires in COVID-19. The assay was immunoSEQ multiplex PCR, and TCRdb's table has in-frame clones only and misses some. The sample yields around 300,000 clones, about 87% seen once. Specimen: peripheral blood. Receptor source: a woman in her 40s with acute or convalescent COVID-19.

This rearrangement joins TRBV2 to TRBJ1-6; D unresolved. This CDR3 region has 12 residues. CDR1 is SNHLY and CDR2 is FYNNEI in the germline V gene. V shed 7 bases and J shed 7 bases, with 8 bases lying between them. The CDR3 loop is CASTGLNSPLHF. DNA of the CDR3: TGTGCCAGCACTGGGCTGAATTCACCCCTCCACTTT.

This clone was detected once. This sequence joins TRBV6-6 and TRBJ1-5, with 10 bases fitting TRBD1. Germline CDR1 and CDR2: MNHNY and SVGAGI (reference sequence). The CDR3 spans 15 residues. J was trimmed by 5 bases and V by 6 bases; bases with no gene match: 7. As DNA, the CDR3 is TGTGCCAGCAGAACCGGGACAGGGGTCGATCAGCCCCAGCATTTT. Amino acid sequence: CASRTGTGVDQPQHF.

This chain connects TRBV19 to TRBJ1-5; D unclear. Trimming stripped 7 bases from V and 9 bases from J, with 16 bases between. In germline, CDR1 is LNHDA, CDR2 SQIVND (reference sequence). The CDR3 consists of 13 residues. The CDR3 sequence: CASTLRPERPQHF. CDR3 DNA sequence: TGTGCCAGTACACTAAGGCCCGAGAGGCCCCAGCATTTT.

This clone was detected once. The chain links TRBV2 to TRBJ2-3, with D possibly matching TRBD1 (5 bases). Trimming took off 2 bases at V and 0 bases at J, with 21 bases between the two ends. The CDR3 contains 19 residues. The germline gives CDR1 SNHLY, CDR2 FYNNEI. Here the CDR3 DNA reads TGTGCCAGCAGTGAATGGGGCCAACTAACCCTCACTAGCACAGATACGCAGTATTTT. Translated, it gives CASSEWGQLTLTSTDTQYF.

The chain links TRBV5-1 to TRBJ1-6, with 8 bases aligning to TRBD1. CDR1 SGHRS and CDR2 YFSETQ come from the germline V gene. J lost 6 bases, V lost 3 bases, and 2 bases had no gene match. The CDR3 runs 14 residues. The CDR3 nucleotides are TGCGCCAGCAGCTCGGGACAGGTTAATTCACCCCTCCACTTT. This encodes CASSSGQVNSPLHF.

This clone was detected only a few times. The chain recombines TRBV11-2 with TRBJ2-1; 11 bases match TRBD1. Germline V gives CDR1 SGHAT, CDR2 FQNNGV. The CDR3 is made up of 17 amino acids. Trimming cost V 4 bases and J 3 bases; bases outside gene matches: 8. The CDR3 sequence: CASSSIQGTGGYNEQFF. DNA for the CDR3: TGTGCCAGCAGCTCTATCCAGGGGACAGGGGGCTACAATGAGCAGTTCTTC.

The J gene is TRBJ1-2, the V gene TRBV2; D might be TRBD1 (5 bases). Trimming shortened V by 6 bases and J by 4 bases, and 18 bases separated the two germline ends. Germline loops: CDR1 SNHLY, CDR2 FYNNEI. This CDR3 spans 15 amino acids. CDR3 sequence reads: CASSPPGGGVYGYTF. The CDR3 nucleotides read TGTGCCAGCAGCCCCCCGGGGGGTGGTGTCTATGGCTACACCTTC.

There are a few counts of this clone. CDR3 nucleotide sequence: TGCGCCAGCAGCTCTGACCACAGGGGGCGAAGCTCACCCCTCCACTTT. It translates to CASSSDHRGRSSPLHF. This rearrangement joins TRBV5-1 to TRBJ1-6, with 9 nucleotides matching TRBD1. Germline trimming cut 3 bases from V and 10 bases from J; bases unmatched to any gene: 11. Germline V CDR1 and CDR2: SGHRS, YFSETQ. This CDR3 is 16 amino acids long.

The rearrangement links TRBV7-6 to TRBJ1-5; the D gene is possibly TRBD1 (5 bases). From germline, CDR1 is SGHVS and CDR2 FNYEAQ. This CDR3 has 15 amino acids. The V gene lost 3 bases and the J gene lost 0 bases, with 9 bases spanning the gap. The CDR3, as DNA: TGTGCCAGCAGCTTGGGGGGTTATAGCAATCAGCCCCAGCATTTT. Translation gives CASSLGGYSNQPQHF.

Only one count was recorded for this clone. The rearrangement uses TRBV6-1 and TRBJ1-5; D is uncertain. In germline, CDR1 is MNHNS, CDR2 SASEGT. This CDR3 contains 16 residues. V was clipped by 4 bases and J by 3 bases, with 16 bases between them. The CDR3 nucleotides are TGTGCCAGCAGTGGGGCGGGCGCCCTAACCAATCAGCCCCAGCATTTT. This encodes CASSGAGALTNQPQHF.

This chain connects TRBV11-2 to TRBJ2-3; perhaps TRBD2 as D (6 bases). V lost 5 bases to trimming and J lost 3 bases, with 9 bases between them. The CDR3 is made up of 13 amino acids. In germline, CDR1 is SGHAT, CDR2 FQNNGV. Here the CDR3 DNA reads TGTGCCAGCAGCCTCGCGGGGACAGATACGCAGTATTTT. Its translation: CASSLAGTDTQYF.

The CDR3 DNA follows: TGTGCCAGCTCACCAGGGTTCTGGACAGGGGGCCCATCATCGATACTTAATCAGCCCCAGCATTTT. Encoded protein: CASSPGFWTGGPSSILNQPQHF. This chain links TRBV18 with TRBJ1-5, with 11 bases fitting TRBD1. V lost 2 bases, J lost 4 bases, and 22 bases stayed unmatched. Germline CDR1 reads KGHSH; CDR2 reads LQKENI. This CDR3 has 22 residues. Supplemented by reference TRBV18 and TRBJ1-5, the full variable domain reads NAGVMQNPRHLVRRRGQEARLRCSPMKGHSHVYWYRQLPEEGLKFMVYLQKENIIDESGMPKERFSAEFPKEGPSILRIQQVVRGDSAAYFCASSPGFWTGGPSSILNQPQHFGDGTRLSIL.

The genes are TRBV27 and TRBJ1-3; unclear D gene. Trimming left V 6 bases short and J 0 bases short, with 9 bases between. CDR1 is MNHEY and CDR2 is SMNVEV in the germline V gene (reference sequence). The CDR3 consists of 14 residues. The CDR3 reads CASSDPGSGNTIYF. The CDR3 region has the DNA TGTGCCAGCAGCGACCCGGGCTCTGGAAACACCATATATTTT.

The CDR3 loop reads CASSEMAGTGEETQYF. The CDR3 region has the DNA TGTGCCAGCAGTGAAATGGCCGGGACAGGGGAAGAGACCCAGTACTTC. The genes are TRBV6-1 and TRBJ2-5; 10 bases agree with TRBD1. The CDR3 extends over 16 amino acids. In germline, CDR1 is MNHNS, CDR2 SASEGT. After removal of 2 bases from V and 3 bases from J, the junction contained 6 bases not matched to a gene.

Here the CDR3 reads CASSWRDGYQETQYF. CDR3 bases: TGTGCCAGCAGCTGGAGGGACGGGTATCAAGAGACCCAGTACTTC. V is TRBV5-6 and J is TRBJ2-5; the D gene is possibly TRBD2 (6 bases). V lost 3 bases and J 2 bases, leaving 14 bases between the germline ends. Germline lookup yields CDR1 SGHDT and CDR2 YYEEEE. The CDR3 consists of 15 residues.

The V and J genes are TRBV10-3 and TRBJ1-3, with a tentative D call TRBD1 (6 bases). The V and J ends lost 7 bases and 1 base respectively, with 32 bases between them. There are 21 residues in the CDR3. Germline CDR1 is ENHRY and CDR2 is SYGVKD. CDR3: CAIIRWEGTKGGLGSGNTIYF. CDR3 nucleotides: TGTGCCATCATTCGTTGGGAGGGCACGAAGGGGGGCCTTGGTTCTGGAAACACCATATATTTT.

This clone was seen a few times. The J gene is TRBJ1-4, the V gene TRBV3-1 (or the pseudogene TRBV3-2); no reliable D call. V lost 1 base to trimming and J lost 10 bases, with 7 bases between them. From germline, CDR1 is LGHDT and CDR2 YNNKEL (reference sequence). The CDR3 has 12 amino acids. The CDR3 DNA follows: TGTGCCAGCAGCCAAGGGGAGGGAAAACTGTTTTTT. It is translated as CASSQGEGKLFF.